This is a list of T cell receptor beta chains from one sample in a study of blood T cell repertoires in COVID-19. Profiling relied on immunoSEQ multiplex PCR, and the TCRdb table lists in-frame clones only, not all of them. The sample consists of over 200,000 clones, 75% to 90% of them appearing once. Sequencing was done on a sample of PBMCs or T cells enriched from blood (not recorded which). These receptor sequences come from a woman aged 25-40 years who had been exposed to COVID-19. Both conserved end residues are part of each CDR3. D genes are given only for firm matches. Only some rows state a clone size, as once, few, many or a class for expanded clones.

j_call d_call clone_size v_call cdr3_nt cdr3_aa
TRBJ1-2 TRBD1 NA TRBV5-6 TGTGCCAGCAGCGTGGGGACAGGGTATGGCTACACCTTC CASSVGTGYGYTF
TRBJ1-2 NA NA TRBV11-2 TGTGCCAGCAGCTCCAACAGGAGTCCTAACTATGGCTACACCTTC CASSSNRSPNYGYTF
TRBJ2-7 NA NA TRBV6-5 TGTGCCAACGGAGGATCCGGGTCTTGGTACGAGCAGTACTTC CANGGSGSWYEQYF
TRBJ1-1 NA NA TRBV6-5 TGTGCCAGCAGTTACATGCGGGGGGGACCTGAAGCTTTCTTT CASSYMRGGPEAFF
TRBJ2-7 NA once TRBV7-9 TGTGCCAGCAGGCCAGGGGAGTCCTACGAGCAGTACTTC CASRPGESYEQYF
TRBJ1-6 NA NA TRBV18 TGTGCCAGCTCCCCTTGGGGAGGGGTGGATTCACCCCTCCACTTT CASSPWGGVDSPLHF
TRBJ2-2 NA once TRBV18 TGTGCCAGCTCACCCCGGGAAATCCCCACCGGGGAGCTGTTTTTT CASSPREIPTGELFF
TRBJ2-1 TRBD2 NA TRBV28 TGTGCCAGCAGTTTAGAGTCGGCGGGGAGGGTCTTC CASSLESAGRVF
TRBJ1-1 NA once TRBV7-9 TGTGCCAGCAGCTTAGCGACCCAGCGCACTGAAGCTTTCTTT CASSLATQRTEAFF
TRBJ1-5 NA NA TRBV9 TGTGCCAGCAGCCTGGACGACTATAGCAATCAGCCCCAGCATTTT CASSLDDYSNQPQHF
TRBJ1-1 TRBD1 NA TRBV2 TGTGCCAGCAGACCGGGACAGCCAAACACTGAAGCTTTCTTT CASRPGQPNTEAFF
TRBJ2-5 NA NA TRBV5-3 TGTGCCAGAAGACCTGCCAGGGATCTTCCAGAGACCCAGTACTTC CARRPARDLPETQYF
TRBJ1-4 NA NA TRBV18 TGTGCCAGCTCCCCCGCCGGGGAAGGAGAAAAACTGTTTTTT CASSPAGEGEKLFF
TRBJ2-1 NA NA TRBV19 TGTGCCAGTAGTACGCCAGGGTCGGCCTACAATGAGCAGTTCTTC CASSTPGSAYNEQFF
TRBJ2-7 TRBD2 NA TRBV5-1 TGCGCCAGCAGCTTGAGAGCGGGGGGGCGCGACGAGCAGTACTTC CASSLRAGGRDEQYF
TRBJ1-1 NA NA TRBV7-3 TGTGCCAGCAGCTTAAAGCCTCGGGGGGAGGGCACTGAAGCTTTCTTT CASSLKPRGEGTEAFF